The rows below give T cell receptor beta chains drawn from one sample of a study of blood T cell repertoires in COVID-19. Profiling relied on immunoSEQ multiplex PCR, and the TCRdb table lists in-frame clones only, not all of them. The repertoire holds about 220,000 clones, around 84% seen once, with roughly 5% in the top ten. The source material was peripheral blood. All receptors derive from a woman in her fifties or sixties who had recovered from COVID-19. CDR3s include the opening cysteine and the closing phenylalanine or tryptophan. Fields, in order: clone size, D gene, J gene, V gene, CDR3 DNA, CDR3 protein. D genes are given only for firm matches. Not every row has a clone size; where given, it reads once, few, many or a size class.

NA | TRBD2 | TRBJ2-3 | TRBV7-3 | TGTGCCAGCAGCTTGCGGGGGGCCTCCCCAGATACGCAGTATTTT | CASSLRGASPDTQYF
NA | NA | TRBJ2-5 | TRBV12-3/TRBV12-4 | TGTGCCAGCAGTTTAGAAATAAAGACCCAGTACTTC | CASSLEIKTQYF
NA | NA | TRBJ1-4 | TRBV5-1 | TGCGCCAGCAGCTTGGCGGGTTTCAATGAAAAACTGTTTTTT | CASSLAGFNEKLFF
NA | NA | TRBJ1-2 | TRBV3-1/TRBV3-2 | TGTGCCAGCAGCCAAGAGGCCCCGGGACAACCAGCCCCTCCAGGCTATGGCTACACCTTC | CASSQEAPGQPAPPGYGYTF
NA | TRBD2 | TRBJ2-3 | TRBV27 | TGTGCCAGCAGATTTATAGCGGGGGGGTTTGATACGCAGTATTTT | CASRFIAGGFDTQYF
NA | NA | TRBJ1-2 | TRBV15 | TGTGCCACCAGCAGAGGAGGGTTGTCTAACTATGGCTACACCTTC | CATSRGGLSNYGYTF
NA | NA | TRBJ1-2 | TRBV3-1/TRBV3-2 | TGTGCCAGCAGCTTCCTCGGGAAAGGGGGTGATGGCTACACCTTC | CASSFLGKGGDGYTF
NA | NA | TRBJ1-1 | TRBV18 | TGTGCCAGCTCACCACTAGTCTTGTTGGCCGGGATGAACACTGAAGCTTTCTTT | CASSPLVLLAGMNTEAFF
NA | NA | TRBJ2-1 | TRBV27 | TGTGCCAGCAGTTCATACAGGGTGGTGGGTGCCAATGAGCAGTTCTTC | CASSSYRVVGANEQFF
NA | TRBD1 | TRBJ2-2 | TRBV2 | TGTGCCAGCAGTGGACAGGGAACCGGGGAGCTGTTTTTT | CASSGQGTGELFF
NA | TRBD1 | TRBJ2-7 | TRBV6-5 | TGTGCCAGCAGTTCACGGCAGGGGGCCTACGAGCAGTACTTC | CASSSRQGAYEQYF
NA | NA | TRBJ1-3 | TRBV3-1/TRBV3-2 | TGTGCCAGCAGCCACGGGGGGAACACCATATATTTT | CASSHGGNTIYF
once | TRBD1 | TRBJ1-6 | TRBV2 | TGTGCCAGCAGAACGGGACAGGGAAGTGGATCACCCCTCCACTTT | CASRTGQGSGSPLHF
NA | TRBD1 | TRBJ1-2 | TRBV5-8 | TGTGCCAGCAGCTTGGTACCCTCAGGGGGCGCTGGCTACACCTTC | CASSLVPSGGAGYTF
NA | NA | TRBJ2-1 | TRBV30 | TGTGCCTGGCAGACTGCGAGCTCCTACAATGAGCAGTTCTTC | CAWQTASSYNEQFF
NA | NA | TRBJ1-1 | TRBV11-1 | TGTGCCAGCAGTGCCGACAGGTGGAACGGCGAAGCTTTCTTT | CASSADRWNGEAFF
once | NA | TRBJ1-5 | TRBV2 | TGTGCCAGCAGGGGGACGGCGGGACAGCCCCAGCATTTT | CASRGTAGQPQHF
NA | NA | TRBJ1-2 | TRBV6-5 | TGTGCCAGCAGTAGGACAGTCTTGGGTGGCTACACCTTC | CASSRTVLGGYTF
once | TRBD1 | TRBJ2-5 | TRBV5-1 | TGCGCCAGCAGCTTGTGGACAGGGGGGGAGACCCAGTACTTC | CASSLWTGGETQYF
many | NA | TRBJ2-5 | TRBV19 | TGTGCCAGTAGTATAACGGGAGAGACCCAGTACTTC | CASSITGETQYF
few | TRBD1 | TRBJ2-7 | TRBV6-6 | TGTGCCAGCATTCCTGGACAGGGGGTGTACGAGCAGTACTTC | CASIPGQGVYEQYF
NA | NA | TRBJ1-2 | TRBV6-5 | TGTGCCAGCAGTCAAAAACTCCAGGGGTCCTATGGCTACACCTTC | CASSQKLQGSYGYTF
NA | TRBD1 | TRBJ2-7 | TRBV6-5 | TGTGCCAGCAGCCCCGGGACAGGGGCAGTCGAGCAGTACTTC | CASSPGTGAVEQYF
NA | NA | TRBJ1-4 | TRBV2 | TGTGCCAGCAGTTTACAGGCTCCGGGCGAAAAACTGTTTTTT | CASSLQAPGEKLFF
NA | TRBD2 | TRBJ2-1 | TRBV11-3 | TGTGCCAGCAGCTTAGACGGGCGGGGGATTTACAATGAGCAGTTCTTC | CASSLDGRGIYNEQFF
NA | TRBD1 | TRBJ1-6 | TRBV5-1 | TGCGCCAGCAGCTTGGTAAGGGACAGGTCCGTTTCACCCCTCCACTTT | CASSLVRDRSVSPLHF
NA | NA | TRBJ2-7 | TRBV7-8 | TGTGCCAGCAGTTCTAACTACGAGCAGTACTTC | CASSSNYEQYF
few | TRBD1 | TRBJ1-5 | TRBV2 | TGTGCCAGCAGCGCCCGGGACAGGCACAATCAGCCCCAGCATTTT | CASSARDRHNQPQHF
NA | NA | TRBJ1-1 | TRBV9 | TGTGCCAGCAGGCATGAGGCGGGGGCGCGCACTGAAGCTTTCTTT | CASRHEAGARTEAFF
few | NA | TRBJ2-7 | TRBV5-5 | TGTGCCAGCAGCTTGAGTTTCGGGGGAGACTACGAGCAGTACTTC | CASSLSFGGDYEQYF
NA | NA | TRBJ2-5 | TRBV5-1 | TGCGCCAGCAGCTTGGTGGGGCAAGGGGAGACCCAGTACTTC | CASSLVGQGETQYF
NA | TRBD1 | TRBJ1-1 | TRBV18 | TGTGCCAGCTCACCAGAGGGGGTCTACAGGGGCTCTGAAGCTTTCTTT | CASSPEGVYRGSEAFF
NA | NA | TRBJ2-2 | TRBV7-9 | TGTGCCAGCAGCTTTTGGCAGGGAAGCACCGGGGAGCTGTTTTTT | CASSFWQGSTGELFF
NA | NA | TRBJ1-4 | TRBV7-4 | TGTGCCAGCAGCCGAATCCTGGGCAGTCGAACAACTAATGAAAAACTGTTTTTT | CASSRILGSRTTNEKLFF
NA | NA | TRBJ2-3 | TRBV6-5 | TGTGCCAGCAGTTACGGGGGCGAGGGCACAGATACGCAGTATTTT | CASSYGGEGTDTQYF
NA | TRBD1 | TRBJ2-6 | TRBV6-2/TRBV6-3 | TGTGCCAGCAGTCTTTATCAGGGGGCCTCTGGGGCCAACGTCCTGACTTTC | CASSLYQGASGANVLTF
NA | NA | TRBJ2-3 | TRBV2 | TGTGCCAGCAGTCCGAGGGGGGATACGCAGTATTTT | CASSPRGDTQYF
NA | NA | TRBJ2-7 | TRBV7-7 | TGTGCTAGCAGCTTGAACAGCAACTACGAGCAGTACTTC | CASSLNSNYEQYF
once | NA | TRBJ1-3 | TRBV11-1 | TGTGCCAGCAGCAGCCAGGGGTCCGCTGGAAACACCATATATTTT | CASSSQGSAGNTIYF
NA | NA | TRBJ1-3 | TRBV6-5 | TGTGCCAGCAGTTACAGGGGACTGGGAAACACCATATATTTT | CASSYRGLGNTIYF
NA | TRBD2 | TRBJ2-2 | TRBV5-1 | TGCGCCAGCAGCTGGGATCTTATTAGGGGACTAGCAGACACCGGGGAGCTGTTTTTT | CASSWDLIRGLADTGELFF